The 18 T cell receptor beta chains below were found in one sample sequenced in a study of T cell responses to AZD1222 COVID-19 vaccine. The repertoire was sequenced with immunoSEQ multiplex PCR; TCRdb's copy has only in-frame clones and lacks some. This table holds some 110,000 clones, 70% to 90% found once. The sample here was peripheral blood, taken on day 0 of AZD1222 vaccination. Receptors originate from an adult in good health.

The rearrangement uses TRBV7-9 and TRBJ2-1, with a tentative D call TRBD1 (5 bases). The V end lost 5 bases, the J end lost 4 bases, and 18 bases lay between the germline ends. The CDR3 consists of 16 residues. The germline CDR1 and CDR2 sequences are SEHNR and FQNEAQ (reference sequence). In DNA, the CDR3 is TGTGCCAGCAGCCCTTTTGGGGCGCGAACATACAATGAGCAGTTCTTC. Translating it yields CASSPFGARTYNEQFF.

DNA of the CDR3: TGTGCCAGCAGCTCCTTTCACACCGGGGAGCTGTTTTTT. Amino acid sequence: CASSSFHTGELFF. The chain couples TRBV7-2 to TRBJ2-2, with D uncertain. The CDR3 is made up of 13 amino acids. Trimming removed 4 bases from V and 3 bases from J, with 6 bases in between. Per germline, CDR1 SGHTA and CDR2 FQGNSA.

The chain is built from TRBV3-1 (or the pseudogene TRBV3-2) and TRBJ1-1; D is uncertain. Germline lookup yields CDR1 LGHDT and CDR2 YNNKEL (reference sequence). CDR3 length: 18 residues. Trimming took off 4 bases at V and 1 base at J, with 22 bases between the two ends. CDR3 sequence: CASSRQTTTWNANTEAFF. CDR3 coding DNA: TGTGCCAGCAGCCGACAAACCACCACCTGGAATGCGAACACTGAAGCTTTCTTT.

This chain links TRBV2 with TRBJ2-3; the match to TRBD1 covers 9 bases. This CDR3 is 14 amino acids long. Looked up from germline, CDR1 is SNHLY and CDR2 is FYNNEI. V lost 8 bases, J lost 4 bases, and 7 bases stayed unmatched. CDR3 amino acids: CASDLTGGPDTQYF. The CDR3, as DNA: TGTGCCAGCGATCTTACAGGGGGCCCAGATACGCAGTATTTT.

The J gene is TRBJ1-4, the V gene TRBV4-2; no firm D call. Germline CDR1 and CDR2: LGHNA and YNFKEQ. V was clipped by 0 bases and J by 7 bases, with 9 bases between them. The CDR3 runs to 14 residues. The DNA of the CDR3 is TGTGCCAGCAGCCAAGAAGCTCAAATTGAAAAACTGTTTTTT. This sequence encodes CASSQEAQIEKLFF.

The V and J genes are TRBV4-2 and TRBJ2-5; D is ambiguous. V was trimmed by 4 bases and J by 5 bases, leaving 20 bases between them. The CDR3 is 16 residues long. Germline V CDR1 and CDR2: LGHNA, YNFKEQ. CDR3 protein: CASSPLWNSFRETQYF. As DNA, the CDR3 is TGTGCCAGCAGCCCCCTTTGGAATAGTTTCCGGGAGACCCAGTACTTC.

This chain uses TRBV18 with TRBJ2-1, with D hard to call. CDR3 size: 12 residues. In germline, CDR1 is KGHSH, CDR2 LQKENI. The V end lost 0 bases, the J end lost 9 bases, and 6 bases lay between the germline ends. In DNA form, the CDR3 reads TGTGCCAGCTCACCACCCGCTGGTGAGCAGTTCTTC. It translates to CASSPPAGEQFF.

The chain links TRBV19 to TRBJ2-7; tentatively, D is TRBD1 or TRBD2 (5 bases each). CDR1 and CDR2 from the germline V gene are LNHDA and SQIVND (reference sequence). The CDR3 covers 13 residues. V shed 3 bases and J shed 5 bases, with 11 bases lying between them. The CDR3 sequence is CASSIGTRNEQYF. The CDR3 region has the DNA TGTGCCAGTAGTATCGGGACGAGGAACGAGCAGTACTTC.

The chain is built from TRBV18 and TRBJ2-7; D is possibly TRBD2 (5 bases). The CDR3 has 15 residues. V was pared by 4 bases and J by 7 bases, with 20 bases between. Germline V gene sequence: CDR1 KGHSH, CDR2 LQKENI. The CDR3 reads CASSLRQTRSGEQYF. The CDR3 nucleotides read TGTGCCAGCTCACTCCGCCAAACGAGGTCGGGGGAGCAGTACTTC.

This clone has only one observation. In nucleotides, the CDR3 is TGTGCCAGCAGTCCCCTCCCAGGGGCTGAAGCTTTCTTT. It translates to CASSPLPGAEAFF. The chain employs TRBV2 and TRBJ1-1, with TRBD1 as a possible D gene (6 bases). The germline V gene has CDR1 SNHLY and CDR2 FYNNEI. The CDR3 extends over 13 amino acids. The V end lost 5 bases, the J end lost 6 bases, and 13 bases lay between the germline ends. Full variable domain (remainder filled in from reference TRBV2 and TRBJ1-1): EPEVTQTPSHQVTQMGQEVILRCVPISNHLYFYWYRQILGQKVEFLVSFYNNEISEKSEIFDDQFSVERPDGSNFTLKIRSTKLEDSAMYFCASSPLPGAEAFFGQGTRLTVV.

The chain uses TRBV11-2 and TRBJ2-1; 10 nucleotides agree with TRBD1. Germline CDR1 and CDR2: SGHAT and FQNNGV. The CDR3 has 14 amino acids. The V segment lost 5 bases and the J segment 6 bases; nucleotides outside the gene matches: 4. The CDR3: CASSPGQGGNEQFF. In nucleotides, the CDR3 is TGTGCCAGCAGCCCTGGACAGGGGGGCAATGAGCAGTTCTTC.

The rearrangement links TRBV5-6 to TRBJ1-2, with TRBD1 matching 10 bases. V shed 3 bases, J shed 5 bases, and the junction held 4 bases outside the gene matches. CDR3 length equals 14 residues. CDR1 is SGHDT and CDR2 is YYEEEE in the germline V gene. CDR3 nucleotide sequence: TGTGCCAGCAGCTCGGACAGGGGGATGTATGGCTACACCTTC. Translating gives CASSSDRGMYGYTF.

The chain has TRBV5-1 and TRBJ2-7; D is ambiguous. V lost 7 bases to trimming and J lost 2 bases, with 19 bases between them. The CDR3 is made up of 15 amino acids. CDR1 is SGHRS, CDR2 YFSETQ, per germline. The CDR3 DNA reads TGCGCCAGCGGCGGTTCAGGTTCGGGTGCCTACGAGCAGTACTTC. Protein product: CASGGSGSGAYEQYF.

CDR3 protein: CASSLRGGAEREQYF. The CDR3 DNA is TGTGCCAGCAGTTTAAGGGGCGGGGCTGAACGCGAGCAGTACTTC. The J gene is TRBJ2-7, the V gene TRBV28, with D possibly being TRBD2 (6 bases). The ends were cut back, 2 bases at V and 6 bases at J, with 17 bases in the middle. Germline V gives CDR1 MDHEN, CDR2 SYDVKM. CDR3 length: 15 residues.

This clone was recorded only once. The junction does not match germline at one end; this may be a read error. This chain links TRBV7-7 with TRBJ2-2, with 7 bases fitting TRBD2. Germline V lookup: CDR1 SSHAT, CDR2 FNYEAQ (reference sequence). The CDR3 contains 16 residues. The CDR3 region has the DNA TGTGCTAGCAGCTTCGGAGGAGCGGGAAGCACCGGGGAGCTGTTTTTT. Protein: CASSFGGAGSTGELFF.

The rearrangement links TRBV2 to TRBJ2-2; weak D call: TRBD1 (6 bases). The length of the CDR3 is 14 residues. Looked up from germline, CDR1 is SNHLY and CDR2 is FYNNEI. Trimming removed 7 bases at V and 2 bases at J, with 11 bases between. CDR3 residues: CASITGPNTGELFF. As DNA, the CDR3 is TGTGCCAGCATAACAGGGCCCAACACCGGGGAGCTGTTTTTT. Supplemented by reference TRBV2 and TRBJ2-2, the full variable domain reads EPEVTQTPSHQVTQMGQEVILRCVPISNHLYFYWYRQILGQKVEFLVSFYNNEISEKSEIFDDQFSVERPDGSNFTLKIRSTKLEDSAMYFCASITGPNTGELFFGEGSRLTVL.

The rearrangement links TRBV18 to TRBJ1-1, with TRBD1 identical over 8 bases. The ends lost 3 bases at V and 4 bases at J; junction bases unmatched: 4. The CDR3 runs 14 residues. Germline V gene lookup returns CDR1 KGHSH and CDR2 LQKENI. The CDR3: CASSPGTGLTEAFF. CDR3 DNA sequence: TGTGCCAGCTCACCCGGGACAGGTCTCACTGAAGCTTTCTTT.

Concerning this clone itself: Its ends do not fully match the called genes, so a read error is possible. This chain links TRBV13 with TRBJ1-6; 9 bases map to TRBD1. Germline V gene sequence: CDR1 PRHDT, CDR2 FYEKMQ (reference sequence). The CDR3 has 16 residues. CDR3 bases: TGTGCCAGCAGCTTAGGATGGGACAGGGCCACTTCACCCCTCTACTTT. As protein: CASSLGWDRATSPLYF.